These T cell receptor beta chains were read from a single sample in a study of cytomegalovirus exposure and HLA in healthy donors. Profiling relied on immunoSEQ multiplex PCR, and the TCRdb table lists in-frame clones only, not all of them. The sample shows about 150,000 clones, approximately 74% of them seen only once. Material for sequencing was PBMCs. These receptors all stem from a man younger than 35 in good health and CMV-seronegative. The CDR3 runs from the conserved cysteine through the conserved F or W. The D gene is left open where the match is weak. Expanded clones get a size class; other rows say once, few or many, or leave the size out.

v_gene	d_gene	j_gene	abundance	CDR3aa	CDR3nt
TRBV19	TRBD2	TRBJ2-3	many	CASTGLAEVDTQYF	TGTGCCAGTACTGGACTAGCTGAGGTAGATACGCAGTATTTT
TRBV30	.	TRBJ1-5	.	CAWSQTRREPQHF	TGTGCCTGGAGTCAGACCAGACGGGAGCCCCAGCATTTT
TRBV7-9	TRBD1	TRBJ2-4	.	CASSPTGGLSENIQYF	TGTGCCAGCAGCCCCACAGGGGGATTGTCGGAAAACATTCAGTACTTC
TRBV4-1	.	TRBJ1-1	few	CASGGLMNTEAFF	TGCGCCAGCGGGGGCCTCATGAACACTGAAGCTTTCTTT
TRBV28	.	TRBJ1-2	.	CASSSTGYGYTF	TGTGCCAGCAGTTCTACAGGGTATGGCTACACCTTC
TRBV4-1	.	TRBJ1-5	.	CASSQDYGQPQHF	TGCGCCAGCAGCCAAGATTACGGTCAGCCCCAGCATTTT
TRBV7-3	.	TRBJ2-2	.	CASSPFLGGNTGELFF	TGTGCCAGCAGCCCCTTCCTCGGTGGGAACACCGGGGAGCTGTTTTTT
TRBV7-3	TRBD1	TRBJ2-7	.	CASSRGDSYEQYF	TGTGCCAGCAGCCGTGGGGACAGCTACGAGCAGTACTTC
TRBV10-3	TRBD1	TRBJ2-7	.	CAISEMTGAKGPEQYF	TGTGCCATCAGTGAAATGACAGGGGCCAAAGGACCCGAGCAGTACTTC
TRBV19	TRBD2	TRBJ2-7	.	CASSIGGTAYEQYF	TGTGCCAGTAGTATCGGGGGGACGGCCTACGAGCAGTACTTC
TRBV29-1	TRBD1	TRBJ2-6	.	CSVGRQGSGANGLTF	TGCAGCGTTGGCCGACAGGGGTCTGGGGCCAACGGCCTGACTTTC
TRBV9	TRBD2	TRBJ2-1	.	CASSVLAGVDEQFF	TGTGCCAGCAGCGTACTAGCGGGGGTCGATGAGCAGTTCTTC
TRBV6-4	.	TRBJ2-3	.	CASSDGQGKDTQYF	TGTGCCAGCAGTGACGGGCAGGGGAAAGATACGCAGTATTTT
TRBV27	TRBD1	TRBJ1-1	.	CASSSIRTGTGHTEAFF	TGTGCCAGCAGTTCTATCCGTACCGGGACAGGGCACACTGAAGCTTTCTTT
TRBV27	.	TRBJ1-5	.	CASSPEPHGGQPQHF	TGTGCCAGCAGTCCGGAGCCCCATGGAGGTCAGCCCCAGCATTTT
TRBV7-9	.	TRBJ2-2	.	CASSPARVSNTGELFF	TGTGCCAGCAGCCCGGCCCGGGTTTCGAACACCGGGGAGCTGTTTTTT
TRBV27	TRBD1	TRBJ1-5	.	CASSAGTGSNQPQHF	TGTGCCAGCAGCGCCGGGACAGGGTCTAATCAGCCCCAGCATTTT
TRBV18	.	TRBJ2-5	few	CASSPPSSPQETQYF	TGTGCCAGCTCACCACCGAGCTCCCCCCAAGAGACCCAGTACTTC
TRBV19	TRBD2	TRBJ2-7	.	CASSIGGGFDAYEQYF	TGTGCCAGTAGTATCGGCGGGGGATTCGACGCCTACGAGCAGTACTTC
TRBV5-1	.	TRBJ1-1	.	CASSFLGGTEAFF	TGCGCCAGCAGCTTCCTCGGGGGGACTGAAGCTTTCTTT